The 14 T cell receptor beta chains below come from one sample, sequenced in a study of blood T cell repertoires in COVID-19 (dated by TCRdb to about 2020). The library was produced with the immunoSEQ multiplex PCR assay. TCRdb holds this immuneACCESS table with in-frame rearrangements only. Some clones are missing; in checked studies, unresolved V genes explain under half, and the rest has no known cause. The sample table shows fewer than 250,000 clones, and 80% to 95% are seen once. Over 0.75% of the sample belongs to the ten largest clones. Sequencing input: peripheral blood. These receptors all come from a man aged 60-69 years with COVID-19, enrolled during active disease.

The chain joins TRBV11-2 to TRBJ1-3; no clear D. Deletions cut 5 bases from V and 0 bases from J, with 14 bases between. The CDR3 sequence is 16 residues long. From germline, CDR1 is SGHAT and CDR2 FQNNGV. CDR3 sequence (DNA): TGTGCCAGCAGCCCCCCCTCAGGCGTCTCTGGAAACACCATATATTTT. As protein: CASSPPSGVSGNTIYF.

This clone was counted a few times. The chain couples TRBV12-3 or TRBV12-4 to TRBJ2-7, with D unclear. The V end lost 3 bases, the J end lost 2 bases, and 8 bases lay between the germline ends. The CDR3 loop spans 13 amino acids. The CDR3 coding sequence is TGTGCCAGCAGTTTTGAGGTCGCCTACGAGCAGTACTTC. Protein sequence: CASSFEVAYEQYF.

CDR3 amino acids: CASIKRDTYTGELFF. The CDR3 DNA is TGTGCCAGTATCAAGCGGGACACCTACACCGGGGAGCTGTTTTTT. The J gene is TRBJ2-2, the V gene TRBV19; a possible D gene is TRBD2 (7 bases). The V gene lost 7 bases and the J gene lost 3 bases, with 15 bases spanning the gap. CDR1 and CDR2 from the germline V gene are LNHDA and SQIVND (reference sequence). This CDR3 spans 15 amino acids.

J is TRBJ2-7 and V is TRBV30, with 8 bases fitting TRBD2. The V segment lost 4 bases and the J segment 3 bases; nucleotides outside the gene matches: 8. CDR1 and CDR2 (germline): GTSNPN, SVGIG (reference sequence). This CDR3 has 14 residues. The CDR3, as DNA: TGTGCCTGGACCCCGGGGGGGGCCCACTACGAGCAGTACTTC. Encoded protein: CAWTPGGAHYEQYF.

The rearrangement joins TRBV30 to TRBJ2-7; TRBD2 might be the D (6 bases). The germline V gene has CDR1 GTSNPN and CDR2 SVGIG (reference sequence). This CDR3 spans 13 amino acids. The V and J ends lost 0 bases and 6 bases respectively, with 12 bases between them. The CDR3 region has the DNA TGTGCCTGGAGTGTAGGAGGGAGACGCGAGCAGTACTTC. Translating gives CAWSVGGRREQYF. Supplemented by reference TRBV30 and TRBJ2-7, the full variable domain reads SQTIHQWPATLVQPVGSPLSLECTVEGTSNPNLYWYRQAAGRGLQLLFYSVGIGQISSEVPQNLSASRPQDRQFILSSKKLLLSDSGFYLCAWSVGGRREQYFGPGTRLTVT.

CDR3 protein: CASSGTSGRSETQYF. In DNA, the CDR3 is TGTGCCAGCAGTGGGACTAGCGGGAGGAGTGAGACCCAGTACTTC. The V call is TRBV6-6, the J call TRBJ2-5; the match to TRBD2 covers 15 bases. Per germline, CDR1 MNHNY and CDR2 SVGAGI (reference sequence). This CDR3 has 15 residues. V was pared by 5 bases and J by 5 bases, with 3 bases of the junction left unmatched.

This chain links TRBV4-1 with TRBJ2-4; tentatively, D is TRBD2 (6 bases). The CDR3 has 17 residues. V was cut by 1 base and J by 4 bases, with 17 bases left in between. Per the germline V gene, CDR1 is MGHRA and CDR2 is YSYEKL. This chain's CDR3 is CASSQAMISGTKNIQYF. CDR3 nucleotides: TGCGCCAGCAGCCAAGCGATGATTAGCGGTACAAAAAACATTCAGTACTTC.

A remark on this clone: The identical CDR3 is also encoded by other nucleotide sequences in the sample. The rearrangement uses TRBV6-6 and TRBJ1-6; TRBD1 is a possible D gene (5 bases). CDR1 is MNHNY and CDR2 is SVGAGI in the germline V gene (reference sequence). This CDR3 spans 15 amino acids. Trimming cost V 0 bases and J 5 bases, with 8 bases left between them. This chain's CDR3 is CASSYSQGNNSPLHF. The CDR3 bases are TGTGCCAGCAGTTACTCGCAGGGTAATAATTCACCCCTCCACTTT.

The V and J genes are TRBV2 and TRBJ2-2, with 10 nucleotides matching TRBD2. CDR1 is SNHLY, CDR2 FYNNEI, per germline. V trimming: 5 bases; J trimming: 0 bases; junction bases outside the gene matches: 3. CDR3 length: 16 residues. The CDR3 DNA is TGTGCCAGCAGTTCCGGGACTAGCGCGAACACCGGGGAGCTGTTTTTT. Encoded protein: CASSSGTSANTGELFF.

This clone was counted a few times. The chain employs TRBV27 and TRBJ2-4, with 9 bases aligning to TRBD2. J gave up 1 base and V 8 bases, and 3 bases lay outside the gene matches. The CDR3 has 14 amino acids. The V gene's germline CDR1 is MNHEY and CDR2 SMNVEV (reference sequence). In DNA form, the CDR3 reads TGTGCCAGCCGAGCGGGAGGTGCCAAAAACATTCAGTACTTC. It translates to CASRAGGAKNIQYF.

The gene calls are TRBV30 and TRBJ2-1; 10 bases match TRBD2. Germline assignment: CDR1 GTSNPN and CDR2 SVGIG (reference sequence). CDR3 length: 15 residues. Trimming at V came to 0 bases and at J to 8 bases, leaving 7 bases not matched to a gene. The CDR3 DNA is TGTGCCTGGAGTGTGGTCCTAGCGGGAGTGGATGAGCAGTTCTTC. Protein: CAWSVVLAGVDEQFF.

The chain couples TRBV6-2 or TRBV6-3 to TRBJ1-4, with a weak D call TRBD1 (6 bases). Trimming left V 2 bases short and J 0 bases short, with 16 bases between. The germline CDR1 and CDR2 sequences are MNHEY and SVGEGT. The CDR3 contains 18 residues. The DNA of the CDR3 is TGTGCCAGCAGTTACGACGGACAGCTTATCGCAACTAATGAAAAACTGTTTTTT. This gives the protein CASSYDGQLIATNEKLFF.

The J gene is TRBJ1-1, the V gene TRBV2, with D hard to call. The CDR3 runs 13 residues. Trimming removed 5 bases from V and 5 bases from J, with 12 bases in between. From germline, CDR1 is SNHLY and CDR2 FYNNEI. Written as DNA, the CDR3 is TGTGCCAGCAGTCCCCTCGAGCGGACTGAAGCTTTCTTT. This sequence encodes CASSPLERTEAFF.

J is TRBJ1-1 and V is TRBV5-1; 9 bases align to TRBD1. The CDR3 consists of 15 residues. The germline gives CDR1 SGHRS, CDR2 YFSETQ. Trimming removed 4 bases from V and 4 bases from J; junction bases left unmatched: 8. The CDR3 region is CASSVLQGAITEAFF. CDR3 DNA: TGCGCCAGCAGCGTACTACAGGGGGCAATCACTGAAGCTTTCTTT.